This entry describes one T cell receptor (beta chain). This may arise from a read error, as a much more abundant clone is one base away. Stable Graves' hyperthyroidism denoted no ophthalmopathy progression over 18 months. Thyroid ultrasound and orbital computed tomography, with clinical symptoms and serum thyroxine and TRAb, informed diagnoses. Amplification yielded TCR beta CDR3 regions, with RNA transcripts as the source. Using the HTBI primer set, a first-round RT-PCR was run on the TCR CDR3. One entry per CDR3 protein, called by TCRdb with MiXCR from the multiplex PCR reads. This table has 750,000 to 900,000 distinct CDR3 sequences, roughly 37% appearing once. This record comes from a study of T cells in Graves' hyperthyroidism and ophthalmopathy. With V trimmed by 0 bases and J by 3 bases, 8 bases remained unmatched. The CDR3 spans 16 residues. The germline V gene encodes CDR1 LNHNV and CDR2 YYDKDF (reference sequence).

This chain connects TRBV15 to TRBJ2-7, with 7 bases lining up with TRBD2. The sequence came from a man aged 18-30 years with Graves' hyperthyroidism. Sequencing was done on a sample of blood. The CDR3 region has the DNA TGTGCCACCAGCAGAGATGGGCGTGGGGGGGTCTACGAGCAGTACTTC. Translating gives CATSRDGRGGVYEQYF.